The clone carrying this T cell receptor (beta chain) was detected ten times or more. The sample is drawn from a study of neurological immune-mediated disorders. TCRdb reprocessed the 5' RACE reads with MiXCR, giving one entry per CDR3 protein. The table has approximately 30,000 distinct CDR3 sequences, more than 6.5% seen once. From germline, CDR1 is SEHNR and CDR2 FQNEAQ (reference sequence). Trimming took off 3 bases at V and 7 bases at J, with 15 bases between the two ends. This CDR3 region has 14 residues. The chain recombines TRBV7-9 with TRBJ1-1; D possibly corresponds to TRBD1 (5 bases). This clonotype originated in a woman aged 50 to 60 in good health. The sample consisted of PBMCs. Here the CDR3 DNA reads TGTGCCAGCAGCTTGGAGGGGAGGAACTTTGAAGCTTTCTTT. It yields the protein CASSLEGRNFEAFF.